One and the same sample provided the 10 T cell receptor beta chains below, sequenced in a study of T-cell memory formation after mild COVID-19. TCRdb re-called the 5' RACE reads through MiXCR, storing one row per CDR3 protein. The sample includes fewer than 500,000 distinct CDR3 sequences, around 25% of them seen just once. The sample was PBMCs or a T cell subset sorted from them (not recorded which). Receptors originate from an adult woman who had mild COVID-19 (a few samples of this study predate the infection). Cell type and time point are not known.

This clonotype was seen more than once but under ten times. The chain couples TRBV6-2 or TRBV6-3 to TRBJ2-1, with D perhaps matching TRBD2 (6 bases). With 0 bases removed from V and 2 bases from J, the gap between germline ends came to 14 bases. The CDR3 spans 17 residues. The germline V gene has CDR1 MNHEY and CDR2 SVGEGT. The CDR3 is CASSYSRQAGPYNEQFF. DNA of the CDR3: TGTGCCAGCAGTTACTCCCGGCAGGCGGGACCCTACAATGAGCAGTTCTTC.

The rearrangement links TRBV5-6 to TRBJ1-1; weak D call: TRBD1 (5 bases). CDR1 and CDR2 (germline): SGHDT, YYEEEE. This CDR3 is 14 amino acids long. The V end was cut by 6 bases, the J end by 5 bases, with 17 bases between. The CDR3 is CASNLWGSGTEAFF. The CDR3 DNA follows: TGTGCCAGCAACCTCTGGGGGAGCGGGACTGAAGCTTTCTTT.

This clonotype came up a few times. The chain couples TRBV6-2 or TRBV6-3 to TRBJ2-7, with D possibly being TRBD1 or TRBD2 (6 bases each). Per the germline V gene, CDR1 is MNHEY and CDR2 is SVGEGT. The CDR3 runs 16 residues. The V and J ends lost 7 bases and 2 bases respectively, with 21 bases between them. For the CDR3, the DNA is TGTGCCAGCACCCGACGGGACTTAAACAGGGCCTACGAGCAGTACTTC. This codes for CASTRRDLNRAYEQYF.

This clonotype was counted between two and nine times. V and J are TRBV12-3 or TRBV12-4 and TRBJ1-3, with D tentatively TRBD1 (5 bases). V lost 4 bases to trimming and J lost 4 bases, with 14 bases between them. The CDR3 loop spans 15 amino acids. CDR3 residues: CASSSGTLPGNTIYF. CDR3 DNA: TGTGCCAGCAGTTCCGGGACCCTTCCGGGAAACACCATATATTTT.

The V gene is TRBV11-2, the J gene TRBJ2-2, with a weak D call TRBD1 (5 bases). Germline values: CDR1 SGHAT, CDR2 FQNNGV. V gave up 5 bases and J gave up 5 bases, with 18 bases separating them. CDR3 length: 16 residues. The CDR3 region has the DNA TGTGCCAGCAGCGCCACTCCGACAGTTGGGACCGGGGAGCTGTTTTTT. Translating gives CASSATPTVGTGELFF.

The V call is TRBV4-1, the J call TRBJ2-2; D may be TRBD2 (6 bases). CDR1 and CDR2 from the germline V gene are MGHRA and YSYEKL. CDR3 length: 14 amino acids. The germline V and J ends were trimmed by 6 bases and 4 bases, with 12 bases remaining between them. In nucleotides, the CDR3 is TGCGCCAGCAGGCGGATCGGGGGCACCGGGGAGCTGTTTTTT. It specifies CASRRIGGTGELFF.

The chain combines TRBV6-2 or TRBV6-3 with TRBJ2-3; the D gene is possibly TRBD2 (5 bases). This CDR3 is 13 amino acids long. Germline CDR1 reads MNHEY; CDR2 reads SVGEGT. V lost 7 bases to trimming and J lost 4 bases, with 12 bases between them. The CDR3 reads CASKRTRADTQYF. The CDR3 DNA follows: TGTGCCAGCAAGCGCACTAGGGCAGATACGCAGTATTTT.

The rearrangement joins TRBV5-6 to TRBJ2-2, with 10 bases identical to TRBD1. J lost 5 bases, V lost 4 bases, and 5 bases had no gene match. Germline loops: CDR1 SGHDT, CDR2 YYEEEE. This CDR3 is 15 amino acids long. CDR3 coding DNA: TGTGCCAGCAGCCCCGGGACAGGGGTTACCGGGGAGCTGTTTTTT. It yields the protein CASSPGTGVTGELFF.

The chain recombines TRBV7-2 with TRBJ2-7; TRBD2 matches at 13 bases. Trimming at V came to 2 bases and at J to 4 bases, leaving 17 bases not matched to a gene. This CDR3 spans 20 amino acids. In germline, CDR1 is SGHTA, CDR2 FQGNSA. The CDR3 DNA reads as TGTGCCAGCAGCTTAAGGCACTCCAACGCCTGGACTAGCGGGAGTTACGAGCAGTACTTC. Translated, it gives CASSLRHSNAWTSGSYEQYF. Together with reference TRBV7-2 and TRBJ2-7, the CDR3 gives the full variable domain: GAGVSQSPSNKVTEKGKDVELRCDPISGHTALYWYRQSLGQGLEFLIYFQGNSAPDKSGLPSDRFSAERTGGSVSTLTIQRTQQEDSAVYLCASSLRHSNAWTSGSYEQYFGPGTRLTVT.

V gene TRBV29-1 combines with J gene TRBJ2-5; D is possibly TRBD2 (7 bases). This CDR3 spans 12 amino acids. Looked up from germline, CDR1 is SQVTM and CDR2 is ANQGSEA. V lost 6 bases and J lost 5, with 13 bases in between. CDR3 in DNA: TGCAGCGTGCTCAGGGGAGGGGAGACCCAGTACTTC. This codes for CSVLRGGETQYF.